This TCR beta chain was sequenced in a study of blood T cell repertoires in COVID-19. The overall study: Samples of COVID-19 (acute and convalescent) were obtained from the United States, Italy and Spain. In each case, the material was cDNA or gDNA derived from T cells, B-cell-depleted T cells, or PBMCs.

Per the original data handling: Amplified reference gene primers provided the basis for estimating nucleated cell counts. The table came from immunoSEQ multiplex PCR; TCRdb's copy has only in-frame clones and leaves some out. V and J calls and clone size are given by that table; D and trimming were obtained from the DNA. The sample carries about 81,000 clones, roughly nine tenths recorded once. This clonotype was sampled from a woman of 80 years or more with active COVID-19. Material for sequencing was peripheral blood.

The DNA for the CDR3 is TGTGCCAGCAGTCGAAAGACTAGCTCGATTTACTACAATGAGCAGTTCTTC. Translation: CASSRKTSSIYYNEQFF. The genes are TRBV27 and TRBJ2-1, with TRBD2 identical over 7 bases. CDR1 and CDR2 (germline): MNHEY, SMNVEV (reference sequence). Trimming at V came to 5 bases and at J to 3 bases, leaving 13 bases not matched to a gene. The CDR3 is 17 residues long.